This T cell receptor beta chain was captured in a study of blood T cell repertoires in COVID-19. Study context: Samples came from the United States, Italy and Spain, spanning acute and convalescent COVID-19. The cDNA or gDNA used as material had been derived from T cells, B-cell-depleted T cells, or PBMCs.

The CDR3 totals 17 residues. In germline, CDR1 is SEHNR, CDR2 FQNEAQ (reference sequence). The trim removed 4 bases at V and 3 bases at J, leaving 11 bases unmatched. In the authors' workflow: Reference gene primers were amplified, and this amplification served to estimate nucleated cell counts. Using immunoSEQ multiplex PCR, the repertoire was profiled, and TCRdb retains in-frame clones only, with some absent. The V and J calls and clone size are taken from that table; D and trimming were inferred from the DNA. The table lists a few hundred thousand clones, 87% of them singletons. This clonotype originated in a woman aged 18-29 years who had recovered from COVID-19. The chain combines TRBV7-9 with TRBJ1-1, with 10 bases fitting TRBD1. Sequencing used peripheral blood. The CDR3 region has the DNA TGTGCCAGCAGCTCGCCGGGACAGGGGCCCAAGGACACTGAAGCTTTCTTT. Protein product: CASSSPGQGPKDTEAFF.